One and the same sample provided the 11 T cell receptor beta chains below, sequenced in a study of T cell responses to AZD1222 COVID-19 vaccine. The protocol was immunoSEQ multiplex PCR, while the TCRdb copy is restricted to in-frame clones and leaves out a portion. The data show approximately 120,000 clones, with approximately 86% seen just once and about 5.2% held by the top ten. The sequencing here drew on peripheral blood, taken on day 0 of AZD1222 vaccination. These receptors were obtained from an adult in good health.

As concerns this clone: One end of the junction varies from germline; a read error may be responsible. The J gene is TRBJ2-5, the V gene TRBV11-2, with D possibly being TRBD2 (6 bases). This CDR3 has 13 residues. Germline CDR1 and CDR2: SGHAT and FQNNGV. CDR3 in amino acids: CLSGDPLQETQYF. The CDR3, as DNA: TGCCTCTCGGGAGACCCCCTCCAAGAGACCCAGTACTTC.

The chain recombines TRBV3-1 (or the pseudogene TRBV3-2) with TRBJ2-2; D ambiguous. Trimming took 0 bases from V and 2 from J, leaving 4 bases between them. Germline lookup yields CDR1 LGHDT and CDR2 YNNKEL (reference sequence). CDR3 length: 14 amino acids. The DNA for the CDR3 is TGTGCCAGCAGCCAAGATGGAAACACCGGGGAGCTGTTTTTT. The encoded protein is CASSQDGNTGELFF.

The rearrangement uses TRBV12-3 or TRBV12-4 and TRBJ1-6; D call uncertain. The CDR3 spans 12 residues. V lost 4 bases, J lost 9 bases, and 7 bases lay in between. This CDR3 is CASSSLISPLHF. CDR3 bases: TGTGCCAGCAGTTCCTTGATTTCACCCCTCCACTTT.

This clone was observed a handful of times. This chain's CDR3 is CASSSRGGQGSDYGYTF. CDR3 nucleotide sequence: TGTGCCAGCAGCTCTAGAGGGGGGCAGGGATCGGACTATGGCTACACCTTC. The chain uses TRBV7-2 and TRBJ1-2; D perhaps matches TRBD1 (6 bases). Trimming shortened V by 4 bases and J by 3 bases, and 21 bases separated the two germline ends. Germline loops: CDR1 SGHTA, CDR2 FQGNSA. The CDR3 has 17 amino acids.

This sequence joins TRBV5-1 and TRBJ2-1; 8 bases fit TRBD2. V was clipped by 0 bases and J by 6 bases; unmatched bases: 11. Per the germline V gene, CDR1 is SGHRS and CDR2 is YFSETQ. This CDR3 region has 17 residues. CDR3 protein: CASSLGLLAGGGNEQFF. In nucleotides, the CDR3 is TGCGCCAGCAGCTTGGGCCTTTTGGCGGGAGGAGGCAATGAGCAGTTCTTC.

This clone was observed a handful of times. CDR3 protein: CASSPTGGNTEAFF. The CDR3 DNA sequence: TGTGCCAGCAGCCCCACAGGGGGCAACACTGAAGCTTTCTTT. The V and J genes are TRBV7-2 and TRBJ1-1, with 9 bases fitting TRBD1. After removal of 5 bases from V and 2 bases from J, the junction contained 3 bases not matched to a gene. The germline V gene encodes CDR1 SGHTA and CDR2 FQGNSA. The CDR3 runs to 14 residues.

This chain uses TRBV12-5 with TRBJ2-1, with TRBD2 matching over 9 bases. CDR1 LGHNT and CDR2 FRNRAP come from the germline V gene. The CDR3 loop spans 18 amino acids. V lost 1 base, J lost 6 bases, and 13 bases stayed unmatched. The CDR3 region has the DNA TGTGCTAGTGGTTTGGATCCGGCCTCCGCGGGAGGGATCAATGAGCAGTTCTTC. This encodes CASGLDPASAGGINEQFF.

The chain carries TRBV28 and TRBJ1-1; no clear D. Trimming took 9 bases from V and 7 from J, leaving 12 bases between them. Germline-derived CDR1 and CDR2 are MDHEN and SYDVKM. This CDR3 has 11 amino acids. The CDR3 nucleotides are TGTGCCAGTCTGGGGAGGTTTGAAGCTTTCTTT. It encodes CASLGRFEAFF.

This chain connects TRBV28 to TRBJ2-3; TRBD2 matches at 8 bases. CDR1 and CDR2 from the germline V gene are MDHEN and SYDVKM. The CDR3 consists of 16 residues. V was clipped by 1 base and J by 0 bases; unmatched bases: 3. The CDR3 DNA follows: TGTGCCAGCAGTTTATTTGCTAGCGGGAGCACAGATACGCAGTATTTT. Protein: CASSLFASGSTDTQYF.

The chain is built from TRBV7-6 and TRBJ1-5; D may be TRBD1 (5 bases). V shed 1 base and J shed 7 bases, with 14 bases lying between them. CDR1 is SGHVS, CDR2 FNYEAQ, per germline. This CDR3 has 15 residues. CDR3 DNA: TGTGCCAGCAGCTTAGGGCAGGGAACCAAGCAGCCCCAGCATTTT. Protein sequence: CASSLGQGTKQPQHF.

This clone has a single count. V usage is TRBV19 and J usage is TRBJ2-5; 7 nucleotides match TRBD2. Germline V gene data show CDR1 as LNHDA and CDR2 as SQIVND (reference sequence). J was trimmed by 5 bases and V by 3 bases; bases with no gene match: 9. This CDR3 comprises 15 residues. Here the CDR3 DNA reads TGTGCCAGTAGTATCAGGCGGGAGAGCGGCGAGACCCAGTACTTC. It codes for CASSIRRESGETQYF.